This TCR beta chain came from a study of siplizumab effects on memory and regulatory T cells (dated by TCRdb to about 2019). Broadly, across the study: The study looked at the effect of siplizumab, an anti-CD2 antibody, on alloreactive T-cell subsets in allogeneic mixed lymphocyte reactions made from human PBMCs.

From the cysteine up to the phenylalanine, the CDR3 has a length of 15 residues. The DNA shown is the 45-base CDR3, in frame from base 1. Deletion took 3 bases off V and 3 bases off J, with a span of 15 bases between the germline ends. Looking up the germline V gene (reference sequence) yields CDR1 GTSNPN and CDR2 SVGIG. Here is what the overall study found, with its caveats: For roughly 75-95% of proliferating CD4+ or CD8+ clones, no naive or memory phenotype could be assigned. The cumulative frequency of alloreactive sequences traceable to unstimulated CD4+ memory T cells was significantly reduced by siplizumab. Because sequences at frequencies below about 10^-5 were poorly captured, only a minor fraction of alloreactive clones could be mapped back to unstimulated subsets. Greater diversity appeared to be present in unstimulated naive T cells than in memory T cells, and a substantial contribution to the alloresponse seemed to be made by naive cells. Among mappable alloreactive CD4+ clones, the Treg-derived fraction averaged approximately 69% with siplizumab versus around 25% in control reactions. The suppressive function of proliferating Tregs from siplizumab cultures was not functionally confirmed.

Comments on this clone: The antigen it recognizes is unknown. There are no base qualities to consult, and no much larger clone falls within one base.

The library was made by the immunoSEQ multiplex PCR assay. The deep sequencing platform assayed around 95,000 TCR templates per sample. Genomic DNA extracted from sorted T cells was used for TCRbeta CDR3 sequencing. For the original study's pipeline: The R programming language was used for the clonal analysis of the TCRbeta CDR3 data. Alloreactive CD4+ and CD8+ clones were identified by comparing unstimulated samples to CFSE-low samples taken after the reaction. Regulatory or non-regulatory origin was assigned to alloreactive CD4+ clones by matching of sequences to sorted unstimulated Treg and non-Treg repertoires. TCRdb's version of the immuneACCESS table is confined to in-frame rearrangements and falls short of the full clone set. An unresolved V gene accounts for under half of the shortfall where checked; the remainder is of unknown origin. Clone size and V and J calls were adopted from that table, with D and trimming inferred from the DNA. The sample table records about 100,000 clones; approximately 92% of these occur just once. The ten largest account for 0.15% of the sample.

Sorted unstimulated T cells and proliferating T cells recovered from mixed lymphocyte reactions were subjected to TCRbeta CDR3 sequencing. Fresh whole blood from around 11 HLA-typed healthy donors was used to isolate PBMCs. The TCR originated in a human donor in good health. The receptor chain draws on TRBV30 and TRBJ2-1; a tentative D call is TRBD2 (6 bases match). Sequenced material: CD4+ T cells sorted from blood. This receptor has the CDR3 CAWRHVSGSYNEQFF. The bases read TGTGCCTGGAGGCACGTATCCGGGAGCTACAATGAGCAGTTCTTC.